This paragraph covers one T cell receptor (beta chain) sequence. Its antigen is as yet unknown. This sample is part of a study of CD8 T cells in Susac syndrome. Study overall: Active disease was present in about six of the sequenced Susac syndrome patients, and remission in 8 or 9.

TEMRA cells were FACS-enriched, and CD8+ and CD4+ T cells were isolated negatively. After extraction with the RNeasy kit, about 0.45 to 1 ug of the RNA was reverse transcribed using random hexamers. With immunoSEQ multiplex PCR, TCR beta CDR3 was amplified across 54 Vbeta and 13 Jbeta. TCRdb passed the immunoSEQ multiplex PCR reads through MiXCR, listing each CDR3 protein once. Of 120,000 or so distinct CDR3 sequences listed, over 95% were seen once; the top ten hold approximately 0.15%. CDR3 size: 14 residues. V lost 3 bases to trimming and J lost 4 bases; unmatched junction nucleotides: 7. Germline CDR1 reads DFQATT; CDR2 reads SNEGSKA (reference sequence). Study conclusions and caveats: Repertoires of Susac syndrome CD4+ T cells lacked clonal expansion.

The receptor's source is a human donor with Susac syndrome. The rearrangement joins TRBV20-1 to TRBJ1-1; 8 bases fit TRBD1. Input material: CD4+ T cells from PBMCs. CDR3 amino acids: CSASQGAQGTEAFF. For the CDR3, the DNA is TGCAGTGCTAGTCAGGGGGCGCAGGGCACTGAAGCTTTCTTT.